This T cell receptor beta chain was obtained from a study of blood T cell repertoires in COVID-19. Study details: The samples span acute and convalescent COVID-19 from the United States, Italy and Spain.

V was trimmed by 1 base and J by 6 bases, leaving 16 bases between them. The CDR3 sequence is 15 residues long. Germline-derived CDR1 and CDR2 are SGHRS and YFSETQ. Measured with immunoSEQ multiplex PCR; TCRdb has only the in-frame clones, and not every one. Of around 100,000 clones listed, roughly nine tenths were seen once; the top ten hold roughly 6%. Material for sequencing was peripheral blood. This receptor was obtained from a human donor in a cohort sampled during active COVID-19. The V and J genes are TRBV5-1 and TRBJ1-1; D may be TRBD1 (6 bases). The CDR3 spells CASSLIGQSGSEAFF. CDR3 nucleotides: TGCGCCAGCAGCTTGATAGGACAGTCGGGTTCTGAAGCTTTCTTT.